This is a list of T cell receptor beta chains from one sample in a study of cytomegalovirus exposure and HLA in healthy donors. Assay used: immunoSEQ multiplex PCR; TCRdb lists only in-frame clones, some missing. The listing records 60,000 to 75,000 clones. Sequencing was done on a sample of PBMCs. The origin of the receptors is a female donor in good health and CMV-seropositive. Each CDR3 is given with its conserved first and last residue. D genes are given only for firm matches.

d_call,j_call,cdr3_length,v_call,cdr3_aa,cdr3_nt
TRBD2,TRBJ2-3,16,TRBV11-2,CASSLVTSGRTDTQYF,TGTGCCAGCAGCTTAGTTACTAGCGGGAGAACAGATACGCAGTATTTT
.,TRBJ2-1,16,TRBV7-2,CASSPRTSMLYNEQFF,TGTGCCAGCAGCCCCAGGACTTCCATGCTTTACAATGAGCAGTTCTTC
TRBD1,TRBJ1-5,15,TRBV7-2,CASSLNGQGSQPQHF,TGTGCCAGCAGCTTAAACGGACAGGGTAGTCAGCCCCAGCATTTT
.,TRBJ1-2,13,TRBV7-2,CASSPSESYGYTF,TGTGCCAGCAGCCCGAGTGAGTCCTATGGCTACACCTTC
TRBD1,TRBJ1-4,16,TRBV29-1,CSVQSGQGTTNEKLFF,TGCAGCGTTCAGTCGGGACAGGGGACAACTAATGAAAAACTGTTTTTT
TRBD2,TRBJ2-7,15,TRBV10-3,CAISESGGPPYEQYF,TGTGCCATCAGTGAGAGCGGGGGGCCCCCCTACGAGCAGTACTTC
.,TRBJ1-1,16,TRBV30,CAPPGGNPHSNTEAFF,TGTGCCCCCCCGGGAGGGAATCCTCACTCAAACACTGAAGCTTTCTTT
TRBD2,TRBJ2-7,14,TRBV10-3,CAIMDSGIPYEQYF,TGTGCCATTATGGATAGCGGGATCCCCTACGAGCAGTACTTC
.,TRBJ1-1,14,TRBV18,CASSPAIMNTEAFF,TGTGCCAGCTCACCTGCGATCATGAACACTGAAGCTTTCTTT
.,TRBJ1-6,15,TRBV7-6,CASSLGGAMISPLHF,TGTGCCAGCAGCTTGGGGGGGGCGATGATTTCACCCCTCCACTTT
.,TRBJ1-6,15,TRBV11-3,CASSSGQLYNSPLHF,TGTGCCAGCAGCTCCGGACAGTTGTATAATTCACCCCTCCACTTT
.,TRBJ1-2,14,TRBV19,CASSMRTGESGYTF,TGTGCCAGTAGTATGCGAACAGGAGAGTCTGGCTACACCTTC
TRBD2,TRBJ2-5,14,TRBV9,CASSTGLAWETQYF,TGTGCCAGCAGCACGGGACTAGCGTGGGAGACCCAGTACTTC
TRBD2,TRBJ2-1,16,TRBV7-2,CASSLSGLASGNEQFF,TGTGCCAGCAGTCTTTCGGGACTAGCGTCTGGCAATGAGCAGTTCTTC
.,TRBJ2-5,13,TRBV28,CASSLGQLETQYF,TGTGCCAGCAGTTTGGGGCAGCTTGAGACCCAGTACTTC
TRBD1,TRBJ2-5,18,TRBV11-1,CASSAPPRDRGYQETQYF,TGTGCCAGCAGCGCCCCTCCCCGGGACAGGGGATACCAAGAGACCCAGTACTTC
TRBD1,TRBJ2-1,13,TRBV28,CASITDRDNEQFF,TGTGCCAGCATAACCGACAGGGACAATGAGCAGTTCTTC
TRBD2,TRBJ2-1,15,TRBV4-1,CASSLRSGSDNEQFF,TGCGCCAGCAGCCTCCGAAGCGGGAGCGATAATGAGCAGTTCTTC
.,TRBJ2-7,14,TRBV2,CASSPQESSYEQYF,TGTGCCAGCAGTCCACAGGAGAGCTCCTACGAGCAGTACTTC
.,TRBJ2-3,14,TRBV5-1,CASSLAGETDTQYF,TGCGCCAGCAGCTTGGCAGGGGAGACAGATACGCAGTATTTT
TRBD1,TRBJ1-5,13,TRBV29-1,CSVRQGDNQPQHF,TGCAGCGTTCGACAGGGCGACAATCAGCCCCAGCATTTT
TRBD1,TRBJ2-2,15,TRBV7-6,CASSRTGTGAGELFF,TGTGCCAGCAGCCGTACCGGGACAGGGGCCGGGGAGCTGTTTTTT
TRBD2,TRBJ2-3,17,TRBV2,CASRETSGGAGTDTQYF,TGTGCCAGCCGGGAGACTAGCGGGGGGGCCGGCACAGATACGCAGTATTTT
TRBD2,TRBJ2-1,16,TRBV4-1,CASSQTSGDFYNEQFF,TGCGCCAGCAGCCAAACTAGCGGAGATTTCTACAATGAGCAGTTCTTC
.,TRBJ1-1,14,TRBV2,CASSASRVGTEAFF,TGTGCCAGCAGTGCCTCCAGGGTCGGGACTGAAGCTTTCTTT
TRBD1,TRBJ1-5,13,TRBV27,CASSITGAQPQHF,TGTGCCAGCAGTATAACAGGGGCTCAGCCCCAGCATTTT
.,TRBJ1-1,14,TRBV7-2,CASSAGGVNTEAFF,TGTGCCAGCAGCGCGGGAGGGGTGAACACTGAAGCTTTCTTT
.,TRBJ2-5,14,TRBV18,CASSNQGYQETQYF,TGTGCCAGCTCAAACCAGGGTTACCAAGAGACCCAGTACTTC
TRBD1,TRBJ1-5,16,TRBV4-1,CASSQDRTGSNQPQHF,TGCGCCAGCAGCCAAGATAGGACAGGGAGCAATCAGCCCCAGCATTTT
.,TRBJ2-1,15,TRBV21-1,CASSKVGRGQDEQFF,TGTGCCAGCAGCAAAGTGGGCAGGGGGCAAGATGAGCAGTTCTTC
.,TRBJ2-4,13,TRBV6-5,CASRREAKNIQYF,TGTGCCAGCAGGAGGGAGGCCAAAAACATTCAGTACTTC
.,TRBJ2-5,15,TRBV6-1,CASSAAQGGQETQYF,TGTGCCAGCAGCGCCGCACAGGGGGGGCAAGAGACCCAGTACTTC
.,TRBJ2-7,12,TRBV5-6,CASSLGGREQYF,TGTGCCAGCAGCTTGGGCGGTCGGGAGCAGTACTTC
.,TRBJ1-1,15,TRBV6-5,CASSPVPPGRTEAFF,TGTGCCAGCAGTCCCGTTCCTCCAGGGCGGACTGAAGCTTTCTTT
.,TRBJ2-3,14,TRBV28,CASLSGGSTDTQYF,TGTGCCAGCCTCTCCGGCGGAAGCACAGATACGCAGTATTTT
.,TRBJ2-7,14,TRBV7-6,CASSFGPRDYEQYF,TGTGCCAGCAGCTTCGGGCCTCGGGACTACGAGCAGTACTTC
.,TRBJ2-1,17,TRBV27,CASSLSYSQGSYNEQFF,TGTGCCAGCAGTTTATCTTACTCTCAGGGCTCCTACAATGAGCAGTTCTTC
.,TRBJ2-3,15,TRBV18,CASSRRRADTDTQYF,TGTGCCAGCTCTCGAAGGAGGGCAGACACAGATACGCAGTATTTT
.,TRBJ1-5,15,TRBV28,CASSKFTGINQPQHF,TGTGCCAGCAGCAAATTTACAGGGATAAATCAGCCCCAGCATTTT
.,TRBJ2-7,13,TRBV5-1,CASSLGQFYEQYF,TGCGCCAGCAGCTTGGGACAGTTCTACGAGCAGTACTTC
.,TRBJ2-5,13,TRBV6-1,CASSEAFGGTQYF,TGTGCCAGCAGTGAAGCGTTCGGAGGGACCCAGTACTTC
TRBD2,TRBJ2-3,15,TRBV27,CASSRLAPLTDTQYF,TGTGCCAGCAGCCGACTAGCGCCACTAACAGATACGCAGTATTTT
TRBD1,TRBJ2-5,15,TRBV4-1,CASSIGQGPDETQYF,TGCGCCAGCAGCATTGGACAGGGACCAGACGAGACCCAGTACTTC
.,TRBJ1-2,16,TRBV7-3,CASSLTGGHGNYGYTF,TGTGCCAGCAGCTTAACCGGTGGTCACGGGAACTATGGCTACACCTTC
TRBD1,TRBJ2-5,14,TRBV18,CASSPGQDQETQYF,TGTGCCAGCTCACCCGGACAGGACCAAGAGACCCAGTACTTC
.,TRBJ2-1,15,TRBV4-1,CASSHSGMKNGEQFF,TGCGCCAGCAGCCATTCCGGGATGAAAAATGGTGAGCAGTTCTTC
.,TRBJ2-7,14,TRBV5-5,CASSLLLAAYEQYF,TGTGCCAGCAGCTTGCTCCTAGCAGCCTACGAGCAGTACTTC